A single sample is the source of the 10 T cell receptor beta chains below, sequenced in a study of blood T cell repertoires in COVID-19. Clones were read by immunoSEQ multiplex PCR, and TCRdb kept only the in-frame ones, dropping some. The sample yields approximately 70,000 clones, approximately 90% seen once. Sequencing input: peripheral blood. These receptors were collected from a human donor in a cohort sampled during active COVID-19.

The J gene is TRBJ1-6, the V gene TRBV10-2, with D possibly being TRBD1 (5 bases). The V end was cut by 7 bases, the J end by 7 bases, with 23 bases between. Looked up from germline, CDR1 is WSHSY and CDR2 is SAAADI. This CDR3 has 17 amino acids. The CDR3: CASTRGGLEGGNSPLHF. CDR3 nucleotides: TGCGCCAGCACGAGGGGAGGCCTGGAGGGTGGCAATTCACCCCTCCACTTT.

The CDR3 bases are TGTGCCAGCAGTTACCCTTCCAGGATGACTAGCGGGGGATCCTACGAGCAGTACTTC. Its translation: CASSYPSRMTSGGSYEQYF. The rearrangement links TRBV6-2 or TRBV6-3 to TRBJ2-7, with 12 bases lining up with TRBD2. With V trimmed by 2 bases and J by 1 base, 12 bases remained unmatched. This CDR3 has 19 amino acids. Germline CDR1 is MNHEY and CDR2 is SVGEGT.

The chain links TRBV29-1 to TRBJ2-5; possible D gene TRBD2, 6 bases. Trimming shortened V by 0 bases and J by 5 bases, and 13 bases separated the two germline ends. The CDR3 runs 14 residues. CDR1 SQVTM and CDR2 ANQGSEA come from the germline V gene. The CDR3, as DNA: TGCAGCGTTGAAGATCGGCTAGCGATGGAGACCCAGTACTTC. Translation: CSVEDRLAMETQYF.

The CDR3 is CASSLLEDEQYF. The DNA of the CDR3 is TGTGCCAGCAGCCTCCTCGAGGACGAGCAGTACTTC. This chain uses TRBV5-6 with TRBJ2-7; D gene unclear. This CDR3 contains 12 residues. V lost 4 bases, J lost 5 bases, and 10 bases lay in between. Per the germline V gene, CDR1 is SGHDT and CDR2 is YYEEEE.

The chain has TRBV5-1 and TRBJ2-3; 12 bases line up with TRBD2. Trimming cost V 5 bases and J 5 bases; bases outside gene matches: 9. The CDR3 has 16 residues. The germline V gene encodes CDR1 SGHRS and CDR2 YFSETQ. CDR3 sequence: CASSPRTSGVLDTQYF. CDR3 nucleotides: TGCGCCAGCAGTCCCAGGACTAGCGGGGTTTTAGATACGCAGTATTTT.

The J gene is TRBJ2-7, the V gene TRBV6-6; a weak D match, TRBD1 (5 bases). Looked up from germline, CDR1 is MNHNY and CDR2 is SVGAGI (reference sequence). The length of the CDR3 is 16 residues. Trimming shortened V by 8 bases and J by 6 bases, and 26 bases separated the two germline ends. The CDR3 nucleotides are TGTGCCAGCGCAATATGGGGCTTCGAGGCCCGGTTCGAGCAGTACTTC. It yields the protein CASAIWGFEARFEQYF.

Only a few counts were recorded for this clone. This chain connects TRBV7-9 to TRBJ1-2; TRBD1 matches at 8 bases. Germline values: CDR1 SEHNR, CDR2 FQNEAQ (reference sequence). J gave up 4 bases and V 0 bases, and 4 bases lay outside the gene matches. The CDR3 loop spans 15 amino acids. CDR3 amino acids: CASSLATGDRYGYTF. CDR3 DNA: TGTGCCAGCAGCTTAGCGACAGGGGATCGCTATGGCTACACCTTC. Full variable domain (rest looked up from reference TRBV7-9 and TRBJ1-2): DTGVSQNPRHKITKRGQNVTFRCDPISEHNRLYWYRQTLGQGPEFLTYFQNEAQLEKSRLLSDRFSAERPKGSFSTLEIQRTEQGDSAMYLCASSLATGDRYGYTFGSGTRLTVV.

The J gene is TRBJ2-5, the V gene TRBV15; TRBD2 is a possible D gene (6 bases). Looked up from germline, CDR1 is LNHNV and CDR2 is YYDKDF (reference sequence). This CDR3 contains 14 residues. The ends were cut back, 8 bases at V and 2 bases at J, with 15 bases in the middle. CDR3 DNA sequence: TGTGCCACCCTGCCTGGCGGGGTTCAAGAGACCCAGTACTTC. It yields the protein CATLPGGVQETQYF.

The chain uses TRBV27 and TRBJ1-5; 7 positions agree with TRBD1. Germline trimming cut 7 bases from V and 4 bases from J; bases unmatched to any gene: 13. Germline CDR1 and CDR2: MNHEY and SMNVEV (reference sequence). CDR3 length: 16 residues. The CDR3 sequence: CASKPYRGAGNQPQHF. In nucleotides, the CDR3 is TGTGCCAGCAAACCCTACAGGGGCGCGGGGAATCAGCCCCAGCATTTT.

The V call is TRBV6-5, the J call TRBJ2-7; possible D gene TRBD1, 6 bases. The CDR3 spans 15 residues. The V and J ends lost 0 bases and 4 bases respectively, with 13 bases between them. The V gene's germline CDR1 is MNHEY and CDR2 SVGAGI. The CDR3 here is CASSYSRGLLYEQYF. CDR3 in DNA: TGTGCCAGCAGTTACTCGAGGGGGTTACTGTACGAGCAGTACTTC.